This is a list of T cell receptor beta chains from one sample in a study of cytomegalovirus exposure and HLA in healthy donors. Some clones are missing from TCRdb's copy, which holds only in-frame ones; the method was immunoSEQ multiplex PCR. The sample has 100,000 to 150,000 clones; 94% are singletons. Sequenced material: PBMCs. The receptors were sampled from a woman aged 18-29 years in good health and CMV-seronegative. Both conserved end residues are part of each CDR3.

v_gene: TRBV9; len: 19; j_gene: TRBJ2-1; CDR3aa: CASSVGLAGVFHTSNEQFF
v_gene: TRBV4-2; len: 14; j_gene: TRBJ1-1; CDR3aa: CASLSQGAHTEAFF
v_gene: TRBV7-2; len: 15; j_gene: TRBJ1-5; CDR3aa: CASSLAGMGNQPQHF
v_gene: TRBV9; len: 17; j_gene: TRBJ2-6; CDR3aa: CASSPQGMYAGANVLTF
v_gene: TRBV7-2; len: 12; j_gene: TRBJ2-7; CDR3aa: CASSLAIGDQYF
v_gene: TRBV30; len: 13; j_gene: TRBJ2-5; CDR3aa: CAWSWGEGETQYF
v_gene: TRBV6-5; len: 14; j_gene: TRBJ2-7; CDR3aa: CASTDRAKAYEQYF
v_gene: TRBV9; len: 16; j_gene: TRBJ2-1; CDR3aa: CASSVGLAGYDNEQFF
v_gene: TRBV19; len: 15; j_gene: TRBJ1-2; CDR3aa: CASSPSRQIVYGYTF
v_gene: TRBV30; len: 13; j_gene: TRBJ1-5; CDR3aa: CAWSGGGNQPQHF
v_gene: TRBV19; len: 15; j_gene: TRBJ2-7; CDR3aa: CASSIGLDTTYEQYF
v_gene: TRBV28; len: 13; j_gene: TRBJ1-5; CDR3aa: CASSRLLNQPQHF
v_gene: TRBV28; len: 17; j_gene: TRBJ2-2; CDR3aa: CASSLIAGGPHTGELFF
v_gene: TRBV5-1; len: 15; j_gene: TRBJ1-1; CDR3aa: CASSLVYRTNTEAFF
v_gene: TRBV9; len: 13; j_gene: TRBJ2-7; CDR3aa: CASSVGAAYEQYF
v_gene: TRBV28; len: 13; j_gene: TRBJ1-2; CDR3aa: CASSLLNRDGYTF
v_gene: TRBV6-1; len: 12; j_gene: TRBJ1-1; CDR3aa: CASGRGNTEAFF
v_gene: TRBV27; len: 17; j_gene: TRBJ1-2; CDR3aa: CASSLSYAGTANYGYTF
v_gene: TRBV5-1; len: 16; j_gene: TRBJ2-2; CDR3aa: CASSSRRGGNTGELFF
v_gene: TRBV4-1; len: 16; j_gene: TRBJ1-1; CDR3aa: CASSQEPGRKGTEAFF
v_gene: TRBV7-3; len: 17; j_gene: TRBJ2-2; CDR3aa: CASSLQGPFLNTGELFF
v_gene: TRBV29-1; len: 14; j_gene: TRBJ1-1; CDR3aa: CSVDRGYMNTEAFF
v_gene: TRBV6-5; len: 14; j_gene: TRBJ1-2; CDR3aa: CASGEEGKGYGYTF
v_gene: TRBV7-2; len: 15; j_gene: TRBJ1-2; CDR3aa: CASSLRDRGLSGYTF
v_gene: TRBV15; len: 15; j_gene: TRBJ2-5; CDR3aa: CATSRPSGIAETQYF
v_gene: TRBV2; len: 12; j_gene: TRBJ2-7; CDR3aa: CAGWTELYEQYF
v_gene: TRBV2; len: 12; j_gene: TRBJ1-2; CDR3aa: CASSEDSYGYTF
v_gene: TRBV6-1; len: 15; j_gene: TRBJ2-2; CDR3aa: CASSEPGLGTGELFF
v_gene: TRBV27; len: 14; j_gene: TRBJ1-5; CDR3aa: CASTPVGGNQPQHF
v_gene: TRBV27; len: 15; j_gene: TRBJ2-5; CDR3aa: CASSLGREAFETQYF
v_gene: TRBV7-8; len: 16; j_gene: TRBJ1-5; CDR3aa: CASSSGGQNGNQPQHF
v_gene: TRBV5-6; len: 13; j_gene: TRBJ2-7; CDR3aa: CASSLAPRNEQYF
v_gene: TRBV30; len: 14; j_gene: TRBJ2-3; CDR3aa: CAWSVAGTGDTQYF
v_gene: TRBV7-9; len: 13; j_gene: TRBJ1-5; CDR3aa: CASSLVVGQPQHF
v_gene: TRBV5-1; len: 16; j_gene: TRBJ1-1; CDR3aa: CASRPIAVQGATEAFF
v_gene: TRBV6-5; len: 13; j_gene: TRBJ1-5; CDR3aa: CASRENRGQPQHF
v_gene: TRBV30; len: 15; j_gene: TRBJ2-5; CDR3aa: CAWTAIRGPQETQYF
v_gene: TRBV4-1; len: 13; j_gene: TRBJ1-5; CDR3aa: CASSGAGYQPQHF
v_gene: TRBV5-4; len: 12; j_gene: TRBJ2-2; CDR3aa: CASSFLEGELFF
v_gene: TRBV19; len: 14; j_gene: TRBJ1-6; CDR3aa: CASSIGGYNSPLHF
v_gene: TRBV30; len: 15; j_gene: TRBJ1-5; CDR3aa: CAWSVGQGGRQPQHF
v_gene: TRBV30; len: 13; j_gene: TRBJ2-7; CDR3aa: CAWGFGQYYEQYF
v_gene: TRBV6-1; len: 17; j_gene: TRBJ2-7; CDR3aa: CASSEIISGTTSYEQYF
v_gene: TRBV28; len: 12; j_gene: TRBJ1-2; CDR3aa: CASSPGGYGYTF
v_gene: TRBV28; len: 11; j_gene: TRBJ2-1; CDR3aa: CASFGPREQFF
v_gene: TRBV7-8; len: 13; j_gene: TRBJ2-7; CDR3aa: CASSLDTSGEQYF
v_gene: TRBV11-2; len: 13; j_gene: TRBJ2-7; CDR3aa: CASSLEAAYEQYF
v_gene: TRBV2; len: 10; j_gene: TRBJ1-1; CDR3aa: CASWTGEAFF
v_gene: TRBV19; len: 12; j_gene: TRBJ2-1; CDR3aa: CASSPRDNEQFF
v_gene: TRBV5-1; len: 14; j_gene: TRBJ2-5; CDR3aa: CASSWGASGETQYF
v_gene: TRBV9; len: 16; j_gene: TRBJ2-3; CDR3aa: CASSVAGGRDGDTQYF
v_gene: TRBV6-1; len: 17; j_gene: TRBJ2-6; CDR3aa: CASSASLRQSGANVLTF
v_gene: TRBV10-3; len: 14; j_gene: TRBJ2-1; CDR3aa: CAISDTGGSNEQFF
v_gene: TRBV30; len: 15; j_gene: TRBJ1-4; CDR3aa: CAWSVKGQGNEKLFF
v_gene: TRBV7-8; len: 15; j_gene: TRBJ1-1; CDR3aa: CASSLGSPGNTEAFF
v_gene: TRBV28; len: 13; j_gene: TRBJ2-7; CDR3aa: CASQGQGLIEQYF
v_gene: TRBV28; len: 11; j_gene: TRBJ2-2; CDR3aa: CASTGAGELFF
v_gene: TRBV2; len: 14; j_gene: TRBJ1-5; CDR3aa: CASSPGQVNQPQHF
v_gene: TRBV30; len: 11; j_gene: TRBJ2-3; CDR3aa: CAGTGDDTQYF